The 7 T cell receptor beta chains in this list originate from one sample, sequenced in a study of cytomegalovirus exposure and HLA in healthy donors. It was with 60 Vbeta and 13 Jbeta primers that the PCR ran. Sequencing was performed with immunoSEQ multiplex PCR; in TCRdb, only in-frame clones are kept and a portion is missing. The sample holds some 130,000 clones; around three quarters are singletons and the top ten take about 4.4%. The sequenced sample was PBMCs. These receptors originate from a young man in good health.

This clone showed up just once. The V gene is TRBV5-1, the J gene TRBJ2-5, with unresolved D. V was clipped by 2 bases and J by 1 base, with 6 bases between them. CDR3 size: 13 residues. The germline gives CDR1 SGHRS, CDR2 YFSETQ. The CDR3 DNA reads as TGCGCCAGCAGCTTACTAATCCAAGAGACCCAGTACTTC. Its protein product is CASSLLIQETQYF. Full variable domain (missing parts from reference TRBV5-1 and TRBJ2-5): KAGVTQTPRYLIKTRGQQVTLSCSPISGHRSVSWYQQTPGQGLQFLFEYFSETQRNKGNFPGRFSGRQFSNSRSEMNVSTLELGDSALYLCASSLLIQETQYFGPGTRLLVL.

This chain links TRBV6-5 with TRBJ2-7; 7 bases are shared with TRBD1. There are 15 residues in the CDR3. V was pared by 2 bases and J by 0 bases, with 4 bases of the junction left unmatched. Germline V CDR1 and CDR2: MNHEY, SVGAGI. The CDR3 spells CASSYGTANSYEQYF. CDR3 nucleotide sequence: TGTGCCAGCAGTTACGGGACAGCGAACTCCTACGAGCAGTACTTC.

The chain links TRBV7-9 to TRBJ2-7; 11 bases map to TRBD1. Germline lookup yields CDR1 SEHNR and CDR2 FQNEAQ (reference sequence). The trim removed 2 bases at V and 6 bases at J, leaving 6 bases unmatched. The CDR3 is made up of 15 amino acids. The CDR3: CASSLYAGTGGEQYF. The CDR3 DNA reads TGTGCCAGCAGCTTATATGCCGGGACAGGGGGCGAGCAGTACTTC. Full variable domain (remainder filled in from reference TRBV7-9 and TRBJ2-7): DTGVSQNPRHKITKRGQNVTFRCDPISEHNRLYWYRQTLGQGPEFLTYFQNEAQLEKSRLLSDRFSAERPKGSFSTLEIQRTEQGDSAMYLCASSLYAGTGGEQYFGPGTRLTVT.

V gene TRBV4-1 combines with J gene TRBJ1-2; D remains ambiguous. The CDR3 extends over 14 amino acids. Per germline, CDR1 MGHRA and CDR2 YSYEKL. V lost 0 bases, J lost 0 bases, and 5 bases lay in between. The CDR3 DNA reads TGCGCCAGCAGCCAAGATGCGCCTAACTATGGCTACACCTTC. This translates into CASSQDAPNYGYTF.

The chain couples TRBV29-1 to TRBJ2-3; D is possibly TRBD1 (5 bases). The CDR3 loop spans 14 amino acids. The germline V and J ends were trimmed by 6 bases and 1 base, with 14 bases remaining between them. From germline, CDR1 is SQVTM and CDR2 ANQGSEA. The CDR3 nucleotides are TGCAGCGTAAGGGGCCATCAGGGCACAGATACGCAGTATTTT. It specifies CSVRGHQGTDTQYF.

The chain employs TRBV5-6 and TRBJ2-7, with 10 bases lining up with TRBD2. CDR1 is SGHDT, CDR2 YYEEEE, per germline. J lost 0 bases, V lost 0 bases, and 9 bases had no gene match. The CDR3 runs to 18 residues. This CDR3 is CASSLAVVAGGSSYEQYF. Here the CDR3 DNA reads TGTGCCAGCAGCTTGGCCGTGGTAGCGGGAGGTAGCTCCTACGAGCAGTACTTC.

The gene calls are TRBV4-1 and TRBJ1-1; D remains unclear. Trimming removed 3 bases at V and 3 bases at J, with 20 bases between. This CDR3 has 17 amino acids. Germline CDR1 and CDR2: MGHRA and YSYEKL. Written as DNA, the CDR3 is TGCGCCAGCAGCCACCTTCAGCGGAGAGGCGAGGACACTGAAGCTTTCTTT. Its translation: CASSHLQRRGEDTEAFF.